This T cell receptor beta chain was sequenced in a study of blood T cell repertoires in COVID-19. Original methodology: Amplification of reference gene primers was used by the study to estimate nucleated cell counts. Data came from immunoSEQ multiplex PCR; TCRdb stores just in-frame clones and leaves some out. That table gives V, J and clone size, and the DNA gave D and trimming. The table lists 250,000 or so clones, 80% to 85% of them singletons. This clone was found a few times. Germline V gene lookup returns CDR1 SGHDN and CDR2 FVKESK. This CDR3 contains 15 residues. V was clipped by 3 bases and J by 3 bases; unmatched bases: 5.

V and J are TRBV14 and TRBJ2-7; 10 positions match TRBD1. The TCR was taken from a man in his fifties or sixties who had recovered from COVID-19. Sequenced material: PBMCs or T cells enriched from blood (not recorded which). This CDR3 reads CASSHLGQGVYEQYF. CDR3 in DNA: TGTGCCAGCAGCCACCTAGGACAGGGGGTCTACGAGCAGTACTTC.